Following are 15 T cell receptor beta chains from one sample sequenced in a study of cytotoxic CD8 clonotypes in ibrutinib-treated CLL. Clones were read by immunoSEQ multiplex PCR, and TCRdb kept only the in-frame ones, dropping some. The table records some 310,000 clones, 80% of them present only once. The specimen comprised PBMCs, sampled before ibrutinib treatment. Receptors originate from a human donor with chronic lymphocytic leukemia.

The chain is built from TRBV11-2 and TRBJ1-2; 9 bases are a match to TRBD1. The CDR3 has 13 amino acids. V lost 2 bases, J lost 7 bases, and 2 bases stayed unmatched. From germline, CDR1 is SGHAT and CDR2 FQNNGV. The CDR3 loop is CASSLSDRGGYTF. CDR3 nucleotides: TGTGCCAGCAGCTTATCGGACAGGGGTGGCTACACCTTC.

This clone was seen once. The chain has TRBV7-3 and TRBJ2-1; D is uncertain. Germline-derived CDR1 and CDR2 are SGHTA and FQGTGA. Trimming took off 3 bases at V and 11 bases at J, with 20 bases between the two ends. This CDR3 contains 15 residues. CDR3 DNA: TGTGCCAGCAGCTTCGGGCTAGGTGGTAGCCTGAAGCAGTTCTTC. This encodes CASSFGLGGSLKQFF.

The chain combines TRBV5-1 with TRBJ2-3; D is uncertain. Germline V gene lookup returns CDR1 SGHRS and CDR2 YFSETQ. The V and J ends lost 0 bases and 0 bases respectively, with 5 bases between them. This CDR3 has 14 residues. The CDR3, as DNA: TGCGCCAGCAGCTTGGTTGGGAGCACAGATACGCAGTATTTT. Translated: CASSLVGSTDTQYF. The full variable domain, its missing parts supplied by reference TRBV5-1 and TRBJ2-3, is KAGVTQTPRYLIKTRGQQVTLSCSPISGHRSVSWYQQTPGQGLQFLFEYFSETQRNKGNFPGRFSGRQFSNSRSEMNVSTLELGDSALYLCASSLVGSTDTQYFGPGTRLTVL.

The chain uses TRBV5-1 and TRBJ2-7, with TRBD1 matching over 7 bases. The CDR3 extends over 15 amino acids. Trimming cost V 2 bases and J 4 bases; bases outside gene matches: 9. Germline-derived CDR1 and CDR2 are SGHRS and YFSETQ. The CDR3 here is CASSLESGTVYEQYF. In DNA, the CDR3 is TGCGCCAGCAGCTTAGAATCCGGGACAGTGTACGAGCAGTACTTC.

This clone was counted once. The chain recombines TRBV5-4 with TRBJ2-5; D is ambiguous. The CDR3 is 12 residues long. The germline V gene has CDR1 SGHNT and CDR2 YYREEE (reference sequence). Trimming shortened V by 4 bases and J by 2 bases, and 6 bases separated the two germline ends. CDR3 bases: TGTGCCAGCAGCAAAACACAAGAGACCCAGTACTTC. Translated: CASSKTQETQYF.

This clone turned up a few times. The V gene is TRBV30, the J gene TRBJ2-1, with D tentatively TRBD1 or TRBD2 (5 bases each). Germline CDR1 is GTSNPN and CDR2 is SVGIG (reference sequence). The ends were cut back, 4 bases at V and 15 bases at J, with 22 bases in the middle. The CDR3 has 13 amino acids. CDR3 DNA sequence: TGTGCCTGGATAGGAATTTCAGGGACCTCGTTGTTCTTC. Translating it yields CAWIGISGTSLFF.

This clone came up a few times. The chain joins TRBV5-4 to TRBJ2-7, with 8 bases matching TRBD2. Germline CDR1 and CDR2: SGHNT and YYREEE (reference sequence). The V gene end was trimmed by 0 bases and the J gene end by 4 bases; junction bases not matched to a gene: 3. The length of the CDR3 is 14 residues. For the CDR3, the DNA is TGTGCCAGCAGCTTGGGCAGCGGGAGATACGAGCAGTACTTC. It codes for CASSLGSGRYEQYF.

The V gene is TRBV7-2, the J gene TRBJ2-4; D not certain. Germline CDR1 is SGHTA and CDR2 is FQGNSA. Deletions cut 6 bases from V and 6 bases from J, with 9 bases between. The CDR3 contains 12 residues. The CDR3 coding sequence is TGTGCCAGCAGTGTCCAGGCAAACATTCAGTACTTC. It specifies CASSVQANIQYF.

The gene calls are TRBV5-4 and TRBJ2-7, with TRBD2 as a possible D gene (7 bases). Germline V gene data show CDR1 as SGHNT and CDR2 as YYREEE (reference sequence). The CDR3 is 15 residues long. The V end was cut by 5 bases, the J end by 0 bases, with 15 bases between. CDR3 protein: CASRSGASGSYEQYF. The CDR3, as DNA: TGTGCCAGCAGATCGGGGGCTAGCGGCTCCTACGAGCAGTACTTC.

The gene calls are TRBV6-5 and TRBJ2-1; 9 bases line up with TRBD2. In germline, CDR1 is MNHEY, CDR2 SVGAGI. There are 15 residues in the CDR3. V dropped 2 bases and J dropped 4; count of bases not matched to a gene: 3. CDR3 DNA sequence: TGTGCCAGCAGTTACATTAGCGGGAGTTACAATGAGCAGTTCTTC. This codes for CASSYISGSYNEQFF.

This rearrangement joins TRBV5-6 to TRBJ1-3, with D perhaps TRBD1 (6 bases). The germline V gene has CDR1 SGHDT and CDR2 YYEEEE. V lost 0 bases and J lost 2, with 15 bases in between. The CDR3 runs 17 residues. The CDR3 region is CASSLEGHPRAGNTIYF. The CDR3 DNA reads TGTGCCAGCAGCTTGGAGGGACACCCGAGAGCTGGAAACACCATATATTTT.

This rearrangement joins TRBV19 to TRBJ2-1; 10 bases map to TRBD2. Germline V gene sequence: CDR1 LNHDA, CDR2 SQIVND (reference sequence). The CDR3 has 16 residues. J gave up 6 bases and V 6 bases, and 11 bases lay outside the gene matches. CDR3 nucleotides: TGTGCCAGTAGAGGCCTTCCTAGCGGGAGTCCCAATGAGCAGTTCTTC. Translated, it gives CASRGLPSGSPNEQFF.

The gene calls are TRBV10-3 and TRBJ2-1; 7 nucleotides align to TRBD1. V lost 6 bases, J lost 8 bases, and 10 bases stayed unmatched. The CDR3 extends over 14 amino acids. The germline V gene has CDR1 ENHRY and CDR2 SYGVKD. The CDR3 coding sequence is TGTGCCATCAGAGAGACAGGGCCTATGGATGAGCAGTTCTTC. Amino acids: CAIRETGPMDEQFF.

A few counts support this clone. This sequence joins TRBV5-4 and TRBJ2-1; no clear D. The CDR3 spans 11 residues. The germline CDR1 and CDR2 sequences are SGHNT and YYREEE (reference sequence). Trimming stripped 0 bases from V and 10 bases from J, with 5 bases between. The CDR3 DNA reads TGTGCCAGCAGCTTGGCTCTAGAGCAGTTCTTC. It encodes CASSLALEQFF.

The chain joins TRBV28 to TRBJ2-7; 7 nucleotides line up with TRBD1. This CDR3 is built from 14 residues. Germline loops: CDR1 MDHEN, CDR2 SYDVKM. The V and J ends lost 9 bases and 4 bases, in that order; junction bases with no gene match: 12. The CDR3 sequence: CASAGGQDYYEQYF. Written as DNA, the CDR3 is TGTGCCAGTGCAGGAGGACAGGATTATTACGAGCAGTACTTC.